The clone carrying this T cell receptor (beta chain) was recorded at least ten times. The antigen is unknown. Trimming cost V 2 bases and J 4 bases, with 12 bases left between them. CDR3 length: 15 residues. The germline V gene encodes CDR1 MDHEN and CDR2 SYDVKM. This specimen belongs to a study of human T cells and chemical hapten exposure. Study results and limitations: Sensitization with DPC brought no change to TCRs above 1 in 1000 in frequency.

TCRdb itself ran the 5' RACE reads through MiXCR, one entry per CDR3 protein. The data contain around 82,000 distinct CDR3 sequences, 6% to 8.5% of them seen just once; the ten biggest clones take up about 2.2%. Total RNA came from unfractionated whole blood. The chain combines TRBV28 with TRBJ2-1; possibly TRBD1 for D (5 bases). This TCR was sampled from a male donor in good health. DNA for the CDR3: TGTGCCAGCAGTTTACCCCCTCGACAGTACAATGAGCAGTTCTTC. The encoded protein is CASSLPPRQYNEQFF.